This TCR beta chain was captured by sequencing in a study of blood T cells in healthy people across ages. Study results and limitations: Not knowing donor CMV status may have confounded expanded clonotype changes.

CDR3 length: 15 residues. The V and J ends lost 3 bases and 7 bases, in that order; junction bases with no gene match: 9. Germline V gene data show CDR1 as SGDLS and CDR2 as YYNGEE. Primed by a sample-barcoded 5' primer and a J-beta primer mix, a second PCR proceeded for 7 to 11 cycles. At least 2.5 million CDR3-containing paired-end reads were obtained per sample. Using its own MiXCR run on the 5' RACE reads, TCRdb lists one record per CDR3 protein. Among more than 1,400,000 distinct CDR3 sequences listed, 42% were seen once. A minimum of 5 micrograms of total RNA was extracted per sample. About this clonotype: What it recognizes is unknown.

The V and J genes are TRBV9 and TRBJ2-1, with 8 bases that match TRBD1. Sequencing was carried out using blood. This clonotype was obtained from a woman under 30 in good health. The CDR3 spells CASSARQGSINEQFF. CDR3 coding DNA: TGTGCCAGCAGCGCCCGACAGGGGAGTATTAATGAGCAGTTCTTC.